Described below is a single T cell receptor beta chain sequence and its context. This clonotype has at least ten counts. Its cognate antigen has yet to be identified. Base qualities are not provided; no much larger clone lies one nucleotide away. To prepare the library, 5' RACE was applied. TCRdb lists the instrument as NextSeq 500. Unique molecular identifiers were attached to individual cDNA molecules in the TCR library protocol so that sequencing error and PCR bias could be corrected. Both TCR alpha and beta chains were sequenced, and tight co-correlation was observed between alpha and beta sequence abundances in each sample. The original methods were these. Decombinator V4 was used to annotate the V gene, J gene and CDR3 of the TCR sequences. TCRs were defined as expanded if a significant change between any two time points was detected under a Poisson model with p below 0.0001. TCR abundances were normalised to the total number of TCRs sequenced per sample and expressed as counts per million. MAIT TCRs were defined by TRAV1-2 paired with TRAJ12, TRAJ20 or TRAJ33, and iNKT TCRs by TRAV10 paired with TRAJ18. A search of VDJdb, accessed on 1 November 2021, was run for TCRs annotated to CMV, EBV and SARS-CoV-2, with TCRs annotated for multiple antigens excluded. TCRdb trimmed public reads at Q25 via fastp, called clones via MiXCR and kept in-frame beta chains. Rows with one shared CDR3 protein collapse into an entry with the most common genes and DNA. The V and J calls and clone size come from TCRdb's table, not from the authors' own analysis. The sample data list around 61,000 distinct CDR3 sequences, and more than 9% of these were observed just once. Of the sample, 6.5% falls within the top ten clones.

The data derive from a study of early T cells in non-severe SARS-CoV-2 infection (dated by TCRdb to about 2021). For the wider study: Because TCR sequencing relied on bulk RNA taken from unsorted whole blood, pairing of alpha and beta chains was not possible.

The study was a case-control design nested within a healthcare worker cohort in London, UK, with weekly nasopharyngeal swab PCR tests and blood sampling. Healthcare workers were recruited between 23 and 31 March 2020, during the week of the UK lockdown, and were followed weekly for up to roughly 16 weeks. Overall study results and their limits: VDJdb matching was skewed toward anti-spike CD8 responses and likely underestimated virus-specific expansions by missing private and CD4 specificities.

The cysteine opens and the phenylalanine closes a CDR3 of 14 amino acids. Just CDR3 DNA is preserved here, 42 bases in frame from base 1. The V end loses 4 bases and the J end loses 6 bases, and a stretch of 13 bases separates them. According to the germline V gene, CDR1 reads MNHEY and CDR2 reads SVGEGT. The sequenced sample was whole blood. This TCR was recovered from an adult who was a healthcare worker with PCR-confirmed SARS-CoV-2 infection or an uninfected control (not recorded which). Recombination linked TRBV6-2 or TRBV6-3 to TRBJ2-1, with no confident D gene call. The nucleotide sequence is given as TGTGCCAGCAGTTTACGGGTTCCAACCAATGAGCAGTTCTTC. It is translated as CASSLRVPTNEQFF.